The present entry profiles one T cell receptor (beta chain) with its context. Its antigen is not known. A single record per CDR3 protein comes from TCRdb applying MiXCR to the reads. The data hold around 530,000 distinct CDR3 sequences, with 16% observed a single time. This entry belongs to a study of T cell repertoires in cytomegalovirus infection. Study background: Public signatures in TCR beta pointed to CMV infection and matching HLA type.

Study findings and constraints: Carriage of CMV together with the relevant HLA was identifiable through cumulative public TCR beta family frequency. There were HLA-C-restricted CMV-specific TCR beta clonotypes dominating the ex vivo response.

The clonotype originates from a human donor in good health (CMV status not recorded). Some clones in this sample may be carry-over from other donors' samples. Specimen: CD8+ T cells from PBMCs.

The CDR3: CASSFSGGRWDNQPQHF. The CDR3 DNA follows: TGTGCCAGCAGCTTCAGCGGGGGGCGCTGGGACAATCAGCCCCAGCATTTT. The genes are TRBV5-6 and TRBJ1-5; weak D call: TRBD1 (6 bases). Trimming left V 2 bases short and J 3 bases short, with 18 bases between. The CDR3 has 17 residues. The germline gives CDR1 SGHDT, CDR2 YYEEEE.